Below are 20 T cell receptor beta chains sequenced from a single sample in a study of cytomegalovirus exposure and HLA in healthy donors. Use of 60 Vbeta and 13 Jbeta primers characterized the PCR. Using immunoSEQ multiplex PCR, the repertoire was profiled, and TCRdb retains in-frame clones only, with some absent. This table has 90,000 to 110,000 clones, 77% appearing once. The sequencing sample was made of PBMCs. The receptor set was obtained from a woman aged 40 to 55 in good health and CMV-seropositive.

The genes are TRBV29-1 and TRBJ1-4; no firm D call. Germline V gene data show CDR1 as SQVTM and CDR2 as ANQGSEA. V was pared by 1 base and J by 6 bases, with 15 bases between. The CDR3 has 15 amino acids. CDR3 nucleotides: TGCAGCGTTGAAGGTCCGCCGCGGCCGTATGAAAAACTGTTTTTT. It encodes CSVEGPPRPYEKLFF. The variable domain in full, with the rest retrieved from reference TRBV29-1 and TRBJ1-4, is SAVISQKPSRDICQRGTSLTIQCQVDSQVTMMFWYRQQPGQSLTLIATANQGSEATYESGFVIDKFPISRPNLTFSTLTVSNMSPEDSSIYLCSVEGPPRPYEKLFFGSGTQLSVL.

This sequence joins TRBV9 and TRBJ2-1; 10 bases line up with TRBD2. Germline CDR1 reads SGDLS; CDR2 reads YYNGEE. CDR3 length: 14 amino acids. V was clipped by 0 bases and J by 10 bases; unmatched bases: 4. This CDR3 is CASSVELAGMEQFF. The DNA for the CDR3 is TGTGCCAGCAGCGTAGAACTAGCGGGGATGGAGCAGTTCTTC.

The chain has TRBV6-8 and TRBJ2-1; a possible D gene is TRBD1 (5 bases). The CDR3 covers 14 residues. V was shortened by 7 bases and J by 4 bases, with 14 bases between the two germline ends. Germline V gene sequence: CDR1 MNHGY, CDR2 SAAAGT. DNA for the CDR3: TGTGCCAGCACCCCCAAGGGGCAGTACAATGAGCAGTTCTTC. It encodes CASTPKGQYNEQFF.

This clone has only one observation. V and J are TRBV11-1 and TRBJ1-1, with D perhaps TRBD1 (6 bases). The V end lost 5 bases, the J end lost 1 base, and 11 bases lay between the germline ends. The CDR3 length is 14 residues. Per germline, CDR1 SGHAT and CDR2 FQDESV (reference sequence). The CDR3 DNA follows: TGTGCCAGCAGCAGAGACAGGCCGAACACTGAAGCTTTCTTT. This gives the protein CASSRDRPNTEAFF.

The CDR3 loop reads CAMGEYNEQFF. CDR3 DNA: TGTGCCATGGGCGAGTACAATGAGCAGTTCTTC. The chain uses TRBV10-3 and TRBJ2-1; D remains ambiguous. The CDR3 totals 11 residues. V dropped 9 bases and J dropped 4 bases, with 7 bases sitting between them. Per germline, CDR1 ENHRY and CDR2 SYGVKD.

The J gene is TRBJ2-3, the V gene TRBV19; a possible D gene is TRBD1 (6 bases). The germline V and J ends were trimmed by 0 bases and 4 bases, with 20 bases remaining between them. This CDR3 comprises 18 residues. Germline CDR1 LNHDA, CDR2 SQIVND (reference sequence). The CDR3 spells CASSIDTGAAGDADTQYF. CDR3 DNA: TGTGCCAGTAGTATAGATACCGGGGCGGCAGGGGACGCAGATACGCAGTATTTT.

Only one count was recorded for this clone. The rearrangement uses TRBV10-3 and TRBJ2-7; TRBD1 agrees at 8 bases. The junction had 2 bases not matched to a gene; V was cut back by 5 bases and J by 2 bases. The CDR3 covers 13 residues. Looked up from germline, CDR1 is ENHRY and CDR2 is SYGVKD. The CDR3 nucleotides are TGTGCCATCAGTTGGGACAGGCCCTACGAGCAGTACTTC. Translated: CAISWDRPYEQYF.

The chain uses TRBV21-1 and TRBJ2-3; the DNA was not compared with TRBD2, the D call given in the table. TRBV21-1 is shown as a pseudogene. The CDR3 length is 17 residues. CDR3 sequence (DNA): TGTGCCAGCAGCACCGTTCTAGCGGGGCCACGGGCAGATACGCAGTATTTT. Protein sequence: CASSTVLAGPRADTQYF.

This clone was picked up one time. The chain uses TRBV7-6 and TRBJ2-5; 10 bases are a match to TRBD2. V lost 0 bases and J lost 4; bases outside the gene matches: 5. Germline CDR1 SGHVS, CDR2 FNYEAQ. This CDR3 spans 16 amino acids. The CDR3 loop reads CASSLALAGAVETQYF. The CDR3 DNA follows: TGTGCCAGCAGCTTAGCGCTAGCGGGAGCGGTAGAGACCCAGTACTTC.

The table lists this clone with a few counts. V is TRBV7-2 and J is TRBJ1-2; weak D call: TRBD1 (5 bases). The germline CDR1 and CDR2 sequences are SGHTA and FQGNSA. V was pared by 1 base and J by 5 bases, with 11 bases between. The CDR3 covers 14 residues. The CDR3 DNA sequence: TGTGCCAGCAGCTTAGGGCGGGGCGGGTATGGCTACACCTTC. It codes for CASSLGRGGYGYTF. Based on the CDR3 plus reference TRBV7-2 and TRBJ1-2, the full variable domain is GAGVSQSPSNKVTEKGKDVELRCDPISGHTALYWYRQSLGQGLEFLIYFQGNSAPDKSGLPSDRFSAERTGGSVSTLTIQRTQQEDSAVYLCASSLGRGGYGYTFGSGTRLTVV.

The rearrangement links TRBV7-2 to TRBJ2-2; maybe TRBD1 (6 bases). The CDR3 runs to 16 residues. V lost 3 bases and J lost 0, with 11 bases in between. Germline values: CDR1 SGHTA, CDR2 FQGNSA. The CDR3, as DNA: TGTGCCAGCAGCTTCCGGCGGACAGCGAACACCGGGGAGCTGTTTTTT. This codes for CASSFRRTANTGELFF.

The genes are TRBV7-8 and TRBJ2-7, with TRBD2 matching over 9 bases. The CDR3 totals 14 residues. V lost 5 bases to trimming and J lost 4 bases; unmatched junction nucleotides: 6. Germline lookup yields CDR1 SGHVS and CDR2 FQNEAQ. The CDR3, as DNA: TGTGCCAGCAGCCCGTTAGCGGGAGTTTACGAGCAGTACTTC. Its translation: CASSPLAGVYEQYF.

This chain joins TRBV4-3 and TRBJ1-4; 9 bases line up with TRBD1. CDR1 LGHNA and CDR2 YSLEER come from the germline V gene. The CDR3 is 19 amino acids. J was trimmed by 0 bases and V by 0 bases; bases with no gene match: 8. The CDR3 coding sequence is TGCGCCAGCAGCCAAGAGAACAGGGGGCAATATGCAACTAATGAAAAACTGTTTTTT. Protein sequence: CASSQENRGQYATNEKLFF.

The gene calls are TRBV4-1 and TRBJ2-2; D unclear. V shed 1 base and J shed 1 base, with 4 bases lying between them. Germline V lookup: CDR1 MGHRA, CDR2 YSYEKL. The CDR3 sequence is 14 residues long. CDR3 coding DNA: TGCGCCAGCAGCCAAGCCGGGAACACCGGGGAGCTGTTTTTT. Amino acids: CASSQAGNTGELFF.

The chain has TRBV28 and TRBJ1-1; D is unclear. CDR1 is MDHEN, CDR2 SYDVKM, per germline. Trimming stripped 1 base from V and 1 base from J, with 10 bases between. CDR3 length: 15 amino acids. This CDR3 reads CASSLSYRPNTEAFF. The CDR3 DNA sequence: TGTGCCAGCAGTTTATCCTACCGTCCGAACACTGAAGCTTTCTTT.

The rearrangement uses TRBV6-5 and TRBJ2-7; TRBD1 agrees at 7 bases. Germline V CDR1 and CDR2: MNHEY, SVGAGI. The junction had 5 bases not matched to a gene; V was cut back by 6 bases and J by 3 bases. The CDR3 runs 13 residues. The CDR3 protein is CASSPGTVYEQYF. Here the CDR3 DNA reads TGTGCCAGCAGCCCCGGGACAGTCTACGAGCAGTACTTC.

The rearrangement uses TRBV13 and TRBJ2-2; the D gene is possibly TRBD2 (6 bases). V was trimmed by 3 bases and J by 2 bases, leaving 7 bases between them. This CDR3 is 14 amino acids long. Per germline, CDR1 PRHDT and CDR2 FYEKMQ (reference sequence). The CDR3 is CASSFGLNTGELFF. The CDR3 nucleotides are TGTGCCAGCAGCTTCGGACTAAACACCGGGGAGCTGTTTTTT.

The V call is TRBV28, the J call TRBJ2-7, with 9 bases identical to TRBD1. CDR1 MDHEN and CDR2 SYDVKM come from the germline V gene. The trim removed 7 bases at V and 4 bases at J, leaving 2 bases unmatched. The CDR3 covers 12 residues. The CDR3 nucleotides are TGTGCCAGCACCGACAGGGGGTACGAGCAGTACTTC. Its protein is CASTDRGYEQYF.

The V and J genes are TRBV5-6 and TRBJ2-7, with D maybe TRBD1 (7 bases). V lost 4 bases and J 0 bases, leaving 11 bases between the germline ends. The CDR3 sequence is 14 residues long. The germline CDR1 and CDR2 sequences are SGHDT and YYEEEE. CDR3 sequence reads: CASSGGGSSYEQYF. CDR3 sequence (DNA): TGTGCCAGCAGCGGAGGGGGCAGCTCCTACGAGCAGTACTTC.

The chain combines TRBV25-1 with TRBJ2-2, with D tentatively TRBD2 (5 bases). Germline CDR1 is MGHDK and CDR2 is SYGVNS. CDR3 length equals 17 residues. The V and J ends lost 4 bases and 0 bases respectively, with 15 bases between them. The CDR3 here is CASSGPQAVANTGELFF. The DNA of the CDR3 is TGTGCCAGCAGTGGACCGCAAGCGGTAGCGAACACCGGGGAGCTGTTTTTT.